A single sample is the source of the 13 T cell receptor beta chains below, sequenced in a study of blood T cell repertoires in COVID-19. Profiling relied on immunoSEQ multiplex PCR, and the TCRdb table lists in-frame clones only, not all of them. The repertoire has 200,000 to 250,000 clones, around 87% of them found once; the top ten carry approximately 6.8%. Sequences were obtained from peripheral blood. These receptors all stem from a woman aged 70-85 years with active or convalescent COVID-19.

This rearrangement joins TRBV9 to TRBJ1-1; 7 bases match TRBD1. This CDR3 is 14 amino acids long. The V gene end was trimmed by 4 bases and the J gene end by 2 bases; junction bases not matched to a gene: 5. Germline lookup yields CDR1 SGDLS and CDR2 YYNGEE. Written as DNA, the CDR3 is TGTGCCAGCAGCTCCGGACAGGTTAACACTGAAGCTTTCTTT. Its protein is CASSSGQVNTEAFF.

The chain recombines TRBV19 with TRBJ1-3; TRBD1 agrees at 9 bases. The CDR3 sequence is 15 residues long. J was trimmed by 1 base and V by 6 bases; bases with no gene match: 4. Germline CDR1 reads LNHDA; CDR2 reads SQIVND (reference sequence). For the CDR3, the DNA is TGTGCCAGTAGCTCGGGACAGGGTTCTGGAAACACCATATATTTT. This sequence encodes CASSSGQGSGNTIYF.

The chain links TRBV20-1 to TRBJ2-3; TRBD2 might be the D (5 bases). The CDR3 is 16 amino acids. The ends were cut back, 3 bases at V and 4 bases at J, with 20 bases in the middle. The germline V gene encodes CDR1 DFQATT and CDR2 SNEGSKA (reference sequence). This CDR3 reads CSASRVLGQEADTQYF. CDR3 nucleotide sequence: TGCAGTGCTAGTCGGGTCCTTGGCCAGGAGGCAGATACGCAGTATTTT.

The CDR3 DNA is TGCGCCAGCAGCCAAGATCCCGTGACAGGTCCCTATGGCTACACCTTC. Amino acid sequence: CASSQDPVTGPYGYTF. This chain joins TRBV4-3 and TRBJ1-2, with a weak D call TRBD1 (6 bases). V was clipped by 0 bases and J by 4 bases, with 15 bases between them. The CDR3 is made up of 16 amino acids. CDR1 is LGHNA and CDR2 is YSLEER in the germline V gene.

The gene calls are TRBV7-2 and TRBJ1-1; 7 bases align to TRBD1. The junction had 5 bases not matched to a gene; V was cut back by 3 bases and J by 1 base. The CDR3 is 15 amino acids. Per the germline V gene, CDR1 is SGHTA and CDR2 is FQGNSA. The CDR3 DNA sequence: TGTGCCAGCAGCTTCCGACAGGGTCCGAACACTGAAGCTTTCTTT. Translated: CASSFRQGPNTEAFF. Supplemented by reference TRBV7-2 and TRBJ1-1, the full variable domain reads GAGVSQSPSNKVTEKGKDVELRCDPISGHTALYWYRQSLGQGLEFLIYFQGNSAPDKSGLPSDRFSAERTGGSVSTLTIQRTQQEDSAVYLCASSFRQGPNTEAFFGQGTRLTVV.

This rearrangement joins TRBV29-1 to TRBJ1-5; 11 bases line up with TRBD1. The CDR3 spans 16 residues. Trimming cost V 6 bases and J 5 bases; bases outside gene matches: 12. Germline values: CDR1 SQVTM, CDR2 ANQGSEA. CDR3 bases: TGCAGCGTGCTCCCAGGGACAGGGGGGCTTCATCAGCCCCAGCATTTT. It translates to CSVLPGTGGLHQPQHF.

This chain connects TRBV5-3 to TRBJ2-3; 10 nucleotides agree with TRBD1. Being an ORF, TRBV5-3 has a function that is uncertain. The ends lost 3 bases at V and 9 bases at J; junction bases unmatched: 7. The CDR3 length is 14 residues. CDR3 DNA: TGTGCCAGAAGCTCCGGGACAGGGGAGAGAACGCAGTATTTT. Translated, it gives CARSSGTGERTQYF.

This chain links TRBV19 with TRBJ2-2; the D gene is possibly TRBD1 (5 bases). The germline V gene has CDR1 LNHDA and CDR2 SQIVND (reference sequence). V lost 5 bases and J 9 bases, leaving 19 bases between the germline ends. This CDR3 has 15 residues. The CDR3 here is CASSSPRQGRRELFF. The CDR3 DNA reads TGTGCCAGTAGTTCCCCCCGCCAGGGTCGTAGGGAGCTGTTTTTT.

The chain combines TRBV3-1 (or the pseudogene TRBV3-2) with TRBJ2-3; D may be TRBD2 (6 bases). Trimming shortened V by 7 bases and J by 0 bases, and 17 bases separated the two germline ends. The CDR3 is 16 residues long. CDR1 is LGHDT and CDR2 is YNNKEL in the germline V gene (reference sequence). The CDR3 sequence: CASTLDRDSSTDTQYF. The CDR3 DNA reads TGTGCCAGCACCCTTGACCGGGACTCTAGCACAGATACGCAGTATTTT.

As concerns this clone: Sequence at one end of the junction differs from germline and may be a read error. The chain combines TRBV5-1 with TRBJ1-4, with 9 bases aligning to TRBD1. The CDR3 spans 14 residues. CDR1 SGHRS and CDR2 YFSETQ come from the germline V gene. In DNA, the CDR3 is TGCGCCAGCAACTTGGGACAGGGCCCTGAAAAACTGTTTTTT. Translation: CASNLGQGPEKLFF. The variable domain in full, completed from reference TRBV5-1 and TRBJ1-4, reads KAGVTQTPRYLIKTRGQQVTLSCSPISGHRSVSWYQQTPGQGLQFLFEYFSETQRNKGNFPGRFSGRQFSNSRSEMNVSTLELGDSALYLCASNLGQGPEKLFFGSGTQLSVL.

The CDR3 DNA reads as TGTGCCAGCAGTTACTCACTCTTTAGCAATCAGCCCCAGCATTTT. Protein sequence: CASSYSLFSNQPQHF. The V gene is TRBV6-5, the J gene TRBJ1-5; D is unclear. The germline V and J ends were trimmed by 0 bases and 0 bases, with 6 bases remaining between them. CDR3 length equals 15 residues. Per germline, CDR1 MNHEY and CDR2 SVGAGI.

This clone was seen a single time. This rearrangement joins TRBV9 to TRBJ2-5; weak D call: TRBD1 (5 bases). The CDR3 is made up of 13 amino acids. Looked up from germline, CDR1 is SGDLS and CDR2 is YYNGEE. V gave up 1 base and J gave up 1 base, with 5 bases separating them. CDR3 coding DNA: TGTGCCAGCAGCGTAACAGGCCAAGAGACCCAGTACTTC. It is translated as CASSVTGQETQYF.

The chain is built from TRBV4-1 and TRBJ1-2; no clear D gene. V dropped 3 bases and J dropped 0 bases, with 8 bases sitting between them. CDR3 length equals 14 residues. The germline gives CDR1 MGHRA, CDR2 YSYEKL. The CDR3 loop is CASSHRSANYGYTF. The CDR3 bases are TGCGCCAGCAGCCACCGGTCGGCTAACTATGGCTACACCTTC.